The rows below give T cell receptor beta chains drawn from one sample of a study of shared clonotypes between healthy human individuals. Only in-frame clones appear in the TCRdb table, and some are missing; sequencing was by immunoSEQ multiplex PCR. Here the sample spans some 2,000,000 clones, about 94% being singletons. Sample: naive CD8+ T cells sorted from blood. Source of these receptors: a man younger than 35 in good health. CDR3s leave out the opening cysteine and the closing phenylalanine or tryptophan. The order of the fields is CDR3 protein, V gene.

CDR3 protein: ASSLSGLPKETQY
V gene: TRBV7-9

CDR3 protein: ASTSNTGELF
V gene: TRBV6-5

CDR3 protein: ASSFATYFSYEQY
V gene: TRBV11-2

CDR3 protein: AISDPGQQYNEQF
V gene: TRBV10-3

CDR3 protein: AWSVRVPSGNTIY
V gene: TRBV30

CDR3 protein: ASSLVGRAPNYGYT
V gene: TRBV13

CDR3 protein: ASSGQGWGETQY
V gene: TRBV5-4

CDR3 protein: ASSLVASGSNEQF
V gene: TRBV7-9

CDR3 protein: ASSESQASSYEQY
V gene: TRBV25-1

CDR3 protein: ASSSWTGSPYNEQF
V gene: TRBV7-9

CDR3 protein: ASSHDGSFWYGYT
V gene: TRBV4-1

CDR3 protein: ATLPPAISSYEQY
V gene: TRBV6-5

CDR3 protein: ASSLGREGLIRTDTQY
V gene: TRBV7-2

CDR3 protein: ASTSDLYQETQY
V gene: TRBV7-9

CDR3 protein: ASSFGSREY
V gene: TRBV5-6

CDR3 protein: ASSYSRGGLETQY
V gene: TRBV6-5

CDR3 protein: ASSTGMDTQY
V gene: TRBV9

CDR3 protein: ASSLGVGEAF
V gene: TRBV11-2

CDR3 protein: ASSYSTGVVYEQY
V gene: TRBV6-5

CDR3 protein: ASSYSNGETQY
V gene: TRBV6-5

CDR3 protein: ASSPDNREGNEQF
V gene: TRBV4-1

CDR3 protein: ASSPPALDWDQARPDTQY
V gene: TRBV18

CDR3 protein: ASSNDPDTEAF
V gene: TRBV5-1

CDR3 protein: ASSVEGLAGVSDTQY
V gene: TRBV9

CDR3 protein: ASSVTGTGNYGYT
V gene: TRBV9

CDR3 protein: ASSPRKGDGRRTLYGYT
V gene: TRBV18

CDR3 protein: ASSLAEGFGADT
V gene: TRBV5-1

CDR3 protein: ASSHHEGGAYNEQF
V gene: TRBV4-3

CDR3 protein: ASSPPVGTDTQY
V gene: TRBV13

CDR3 protein: AWSVGSGKNTDTQY
V gene: TRBV30

CDR3 protein: ASSQFKGDQETQY
V gene: TRBV4-3

CDR3 protein: ASIKTGSSYEQY
V gene: TRBV28

CDR3 protein: ASSSTGDGADTQY
V gene: TRBV7-3

CDR3 protein: SVEGQDRGLYEQY
V gene: TRBV29-1

CDR3 protein: ATTGGTSYYNEQF
V gene: TRBV19

CDR3 protein: ATSRVRENEQF
V gene: TRBV15

CDR3 protein: ASSSFAGFGSPLH
V gene: TRBV6-5

CDR3 protein: ASSQGRGETQY
V gene: TRBV5-6

CDR3 protein: ASSLGWDNEQF
V gene: TRBV28

CDR3 protein: ASSLADQGMGNQPQH
V gene: TRBV5-6

CDR3 protein: ASSQGGQQITNYGYT
V gene: TRBV4-1

CDR3 protein: ASHDRGNGYT
V gene: TRBV27

CDR3 protein: ASSHVGGMNTEAF
V gene: TRBV4-1

CDR3 protein: ASSLFVRETQY
V gene: TRBV28